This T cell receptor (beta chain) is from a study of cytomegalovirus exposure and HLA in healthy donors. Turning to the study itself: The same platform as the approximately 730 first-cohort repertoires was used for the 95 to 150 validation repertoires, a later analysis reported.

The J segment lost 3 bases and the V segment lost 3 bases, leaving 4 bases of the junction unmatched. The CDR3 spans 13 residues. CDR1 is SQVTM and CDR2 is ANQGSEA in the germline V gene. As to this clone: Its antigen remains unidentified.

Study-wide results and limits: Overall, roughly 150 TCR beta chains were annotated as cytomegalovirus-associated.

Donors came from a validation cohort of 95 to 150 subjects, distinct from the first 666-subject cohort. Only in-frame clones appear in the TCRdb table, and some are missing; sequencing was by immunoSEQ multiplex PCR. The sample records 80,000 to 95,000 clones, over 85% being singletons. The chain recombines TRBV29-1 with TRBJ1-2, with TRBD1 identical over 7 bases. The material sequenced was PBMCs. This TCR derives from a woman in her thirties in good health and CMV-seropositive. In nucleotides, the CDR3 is TGCAGCGTTGATAGGGACAGCGACTATGGCTACACCTTC. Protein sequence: CSVDRDSDYGYTF.